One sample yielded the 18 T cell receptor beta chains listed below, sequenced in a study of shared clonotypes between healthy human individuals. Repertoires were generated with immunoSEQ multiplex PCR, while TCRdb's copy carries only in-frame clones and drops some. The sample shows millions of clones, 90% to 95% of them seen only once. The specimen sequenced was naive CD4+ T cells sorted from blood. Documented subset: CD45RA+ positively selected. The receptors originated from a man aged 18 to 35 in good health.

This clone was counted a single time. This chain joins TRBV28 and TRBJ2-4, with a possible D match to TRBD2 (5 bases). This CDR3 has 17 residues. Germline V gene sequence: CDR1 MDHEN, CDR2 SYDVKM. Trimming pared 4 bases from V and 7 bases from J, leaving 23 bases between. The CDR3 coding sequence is TGTGCCAGCAGTTCGCAAACGTCCGGGCCGAGGGTCAACATTCAGTACTTC. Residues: CASSSQTSGPRVNIQYF.

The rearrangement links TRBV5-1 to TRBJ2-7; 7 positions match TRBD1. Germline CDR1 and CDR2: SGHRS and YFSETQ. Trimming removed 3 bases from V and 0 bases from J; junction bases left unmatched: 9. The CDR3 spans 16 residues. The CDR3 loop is CASSSRPGTVSYEQYF. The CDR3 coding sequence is TGCGCCAGCAGCTCTCGGCCCGGGACAGTCTCCTACGAGCAGTACTTC.

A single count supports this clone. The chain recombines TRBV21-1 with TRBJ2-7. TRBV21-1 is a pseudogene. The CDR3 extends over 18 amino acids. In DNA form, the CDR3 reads TGTGCCAGCAGCAACCGAGAACCGGCGCCCAAAGTCGCCTACGAGCAGTACTTC. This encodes CASSNREPAPKVAYEQYF.

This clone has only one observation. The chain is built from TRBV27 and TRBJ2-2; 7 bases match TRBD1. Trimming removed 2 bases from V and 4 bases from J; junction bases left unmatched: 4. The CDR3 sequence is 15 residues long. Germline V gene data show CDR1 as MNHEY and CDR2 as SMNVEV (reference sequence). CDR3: CASSLTDRVTGELFF. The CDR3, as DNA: TGTGCCAGCAGTTTAACCGACAGGGTCACCGGGGAGCTGTTTTTT.

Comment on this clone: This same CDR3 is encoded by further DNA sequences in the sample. The CDR3 sequence: CASSYSRNGETQYF. The CDR3 DNA is TGTGCCAGCAGTTACTCCCGCAACGGGGAGACCCAGTACTTC. This sequence joins TRBV6-6 and TRBJ2-5, with unresolved D. Trimming pared 0 bases from V and 5 bases from J, leaving 10 bases between. The CDR3 has 14 amino acids. Germline V CDR1 and CDR2: MNHNY, SVGAGI (reference sequence).

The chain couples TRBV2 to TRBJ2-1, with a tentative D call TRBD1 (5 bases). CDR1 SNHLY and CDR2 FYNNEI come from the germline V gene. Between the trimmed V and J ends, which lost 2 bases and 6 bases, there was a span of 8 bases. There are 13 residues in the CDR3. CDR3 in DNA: TGTGCCAGCAGTGAACAGGGAACCAATGAGCAGTTCTTC. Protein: CASSEQGTNEQFF.

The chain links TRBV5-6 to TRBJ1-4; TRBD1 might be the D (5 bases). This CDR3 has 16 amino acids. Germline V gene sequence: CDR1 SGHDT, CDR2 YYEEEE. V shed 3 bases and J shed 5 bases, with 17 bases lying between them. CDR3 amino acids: CASSYYPGTLNEKLFF. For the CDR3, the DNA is TGTGCCAGCAGCTACTACCCCGGGACCCTAAATGAAAAACTGTTTTTT.

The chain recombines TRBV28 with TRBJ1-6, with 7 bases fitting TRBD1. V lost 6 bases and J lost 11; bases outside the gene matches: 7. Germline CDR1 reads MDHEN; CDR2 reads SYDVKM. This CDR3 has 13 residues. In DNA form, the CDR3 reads TGTGCCAGCAGGCGAGACAGGGACACACCCCTCCACTTT. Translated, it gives CASRRDRDTPLHF.

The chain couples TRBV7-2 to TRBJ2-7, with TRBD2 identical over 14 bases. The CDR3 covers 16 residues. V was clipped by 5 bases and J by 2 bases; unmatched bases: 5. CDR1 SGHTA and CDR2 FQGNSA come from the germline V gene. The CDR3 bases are TGTGCCAGCAGCCCCCAGGGACTAGCGGGAGCCTACGAGCAGTACTTC. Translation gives CASSPQGLAGAYEQYF.

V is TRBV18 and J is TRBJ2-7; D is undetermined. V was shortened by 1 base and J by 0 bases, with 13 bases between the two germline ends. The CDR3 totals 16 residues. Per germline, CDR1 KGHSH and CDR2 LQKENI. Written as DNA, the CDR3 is TGTGCCAGCTCACCACTTCCCAGCGCTACCTCCTACGAGCAGTACTTC. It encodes CASSPLPSATSYEQYF. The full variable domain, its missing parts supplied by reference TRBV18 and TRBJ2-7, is NAGVMQNPRHLVRRRGQEARLRCSPMKGHSHVYWYRQLPEEGLKFMVYLQKENIIDESGMPKERFSAEFPKEGPSILRIQQVVRGDSAAYFCASSPLPSATSYEQYFGPGTRLTVT.

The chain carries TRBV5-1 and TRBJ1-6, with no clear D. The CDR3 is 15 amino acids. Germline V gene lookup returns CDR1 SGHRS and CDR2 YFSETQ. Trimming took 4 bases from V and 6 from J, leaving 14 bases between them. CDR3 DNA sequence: TGCGCCAGCAGCCCCCTCAGTAGTTCTAATTCACCCCTCCACTTT. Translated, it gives CASSPLSSSNSPLHF.

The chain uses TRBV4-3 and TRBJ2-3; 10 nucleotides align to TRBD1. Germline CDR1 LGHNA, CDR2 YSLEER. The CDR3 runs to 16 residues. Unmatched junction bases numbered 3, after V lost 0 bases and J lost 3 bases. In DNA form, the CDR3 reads TGCGCCAGCAGCCAAGATGTGGGACAGGGGACAGATACGCAGTATTTT. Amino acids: CASSQDVGQGTDTQYF.

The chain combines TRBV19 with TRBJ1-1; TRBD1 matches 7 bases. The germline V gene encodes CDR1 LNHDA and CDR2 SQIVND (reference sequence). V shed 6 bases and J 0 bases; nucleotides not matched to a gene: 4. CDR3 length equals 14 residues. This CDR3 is CASRNGQVNTEAFF. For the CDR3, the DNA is TGTGCCAGTAGGAATGGACAGGTGAACACTGAAGCTTTCTTT.

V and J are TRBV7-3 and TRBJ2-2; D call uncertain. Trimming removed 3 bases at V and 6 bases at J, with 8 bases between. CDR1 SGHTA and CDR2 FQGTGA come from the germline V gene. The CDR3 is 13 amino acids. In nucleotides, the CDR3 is TGTGCCAGCAGCTTGGGAAACTCCGGGGAGCTGTTTTTT. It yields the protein CASSLGNSGELFF.

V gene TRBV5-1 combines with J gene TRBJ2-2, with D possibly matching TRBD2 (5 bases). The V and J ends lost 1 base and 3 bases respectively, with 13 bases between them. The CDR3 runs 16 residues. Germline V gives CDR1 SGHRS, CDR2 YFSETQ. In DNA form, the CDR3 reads TGCGCCAGCAGCTTGCGGGGAAGGTCAGACACCGGGGAGCTGTTTTTT. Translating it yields CASSLRGRSDTGELFF. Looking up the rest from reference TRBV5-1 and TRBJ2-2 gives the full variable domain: KAGVTQTPRYLIKTRGQQVTLSCSPISGHRSVSWYQQTPGQGLQFLFEYFSETQRNKGNFPGRFSGRQFSNSRSEMNVSTLELGDSALYLCASSLRGRSDTGELFFGEGSRLTVL.

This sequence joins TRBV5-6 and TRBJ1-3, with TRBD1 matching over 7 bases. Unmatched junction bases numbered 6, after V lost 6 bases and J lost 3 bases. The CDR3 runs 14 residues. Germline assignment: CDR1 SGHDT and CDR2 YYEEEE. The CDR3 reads CASKETGFGNTIYF. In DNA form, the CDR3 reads TGTGCCAGCAAAGAGACAGGGTTTGGAAACACCATATATTTT.

CDR3 region: CASRVSGSYEQYF. CDR3 in DNA: TGTGCCAGCAGGGTTAGCGGGAGCTACGAGCAGTACTTC. The gene calls are TRBV6-5 and TRBJ2-7, with TRBD2 matching over 9 bases. The CDR3 runs 13 residues. CDR1 MNHEY and CDR2 SVGAGI come from the germline V gene. The ends lost 6 bases at V and 3 bases at J; junction bases unmatched: 3.

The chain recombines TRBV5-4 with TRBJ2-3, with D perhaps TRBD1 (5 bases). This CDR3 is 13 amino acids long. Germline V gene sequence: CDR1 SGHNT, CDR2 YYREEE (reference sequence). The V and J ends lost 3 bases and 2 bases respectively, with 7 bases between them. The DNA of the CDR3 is TGTGCCAGCAGCTCAGGGTACACAGATACGCAGTATTTT. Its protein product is CASSSGYTDTQYF.